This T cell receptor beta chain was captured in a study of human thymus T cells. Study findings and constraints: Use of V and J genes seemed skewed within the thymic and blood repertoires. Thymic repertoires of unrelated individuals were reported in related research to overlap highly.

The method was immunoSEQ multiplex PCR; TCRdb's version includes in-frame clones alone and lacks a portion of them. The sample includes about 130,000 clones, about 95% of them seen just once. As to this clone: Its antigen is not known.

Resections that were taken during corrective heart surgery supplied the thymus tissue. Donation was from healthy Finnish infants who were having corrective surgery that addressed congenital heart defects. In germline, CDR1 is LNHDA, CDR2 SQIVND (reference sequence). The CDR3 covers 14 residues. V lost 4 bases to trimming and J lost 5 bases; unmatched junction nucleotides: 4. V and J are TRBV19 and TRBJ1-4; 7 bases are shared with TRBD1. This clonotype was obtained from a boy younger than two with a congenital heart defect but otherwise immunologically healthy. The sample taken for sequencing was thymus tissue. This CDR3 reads CASSRGQFNEKLFF. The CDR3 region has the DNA TGTGCCAGTAGTAGGGGACAGTTCAATGAAAAACTGTTTTTT. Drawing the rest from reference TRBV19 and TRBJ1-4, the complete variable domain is DGGITQSPKYLFRKEGQNVTLSCEQNLNHDAMYWYRQDPGQGLRLIYYSQIVNDFQKGDIAEGYSVSREKKESFPLTVTSAQKNPTAFYLCASSRGQFNEKLFFGSGTQLSVL.